The 20 T cell receptor beta chains given below trace back to one sample, sequenced in a study of Ad26.COV2.S vaccination and SARS-CoV-2 variants (dated by TCRdb to about 2021). Libraries were prepared through the immunoSEQ multiplex PCR assay. Held by TCRdb, this immuneACCESS table contains in-frame sequences only and omits some clones. Under half of the omission traces to an unresolved V gene where checked; the cause of the rest is unknown. Present in this sample are fewer than 500,000 clones, nearly 90% of which were seen just once. Approximately 2.5% of the sample belongs to the ten largest clones. Sample treatment or condition, as interpreted from the label and publication: 15 to 20 received Ad26.COV2.S at low or high dose, single or two shots; several received placebo; per-sample allocation not given. Repertoires of vaccine and placebo recipients were sequenced from samples taken on day 63 after the first injection.

The sequenced sample was peripheral blood, obtained in a trial of Ad26.COV2.S vaccine versus placebo. The receptors shown here come from a person between 18 and 65 years old who received the Ad26.COV2.S COVID-19 vaccine or a placebo.

The chain has TRBV7-8 and TRBJ2-3; TRBD2 might be the D (6 bases). Trimming shortened V by 5 bases and J by 3 bases, and 15 bases separated the two germline ends. CDR1 and CDR2 (germline): SGHVS, FQNEAQ. The CDR3 length is 15 residues. Written as DNA, the CDR3 is TGTGCCAGCAGCCCACCGGGACTTTGGACAGATACGCAGTATTTT. Its protein is CASSPPGLWTDTQYF. The complete variable domain, with remaining parts taken from reference TRBV7-8 and TRBJ2-3, reads GAGVSQSPRYKVAKRGQDVALRCDPISGHVSLFWYQQALGQGPEFLTYFQNEAQLDKSGLPSDRFFAERPEGSVSTLKIQRTQQEDSAVYLCASSPPGLWTDTQYFGPGTRLTVL.

CDR3 amino acids: CASSPRDRGYGYTF. CDR3 nucleotides: TGTGCCAGCAGCCCCCGGGACAGGGGCTATGGCTACACCTTC. This chain links TRBV9 with TRBJ1-2; 10 nucleotides align to TRBD1. This CDR3 comprises 14 residues. V gave up 4 bases and J gave up 4 bases; unmatched junction bases: 4. Germline V lookup: CDR1 SGDLS, CDR2 YYNGEE.

The chain joins TRBV3-1 (or the pseudogene TRBV3-2) to TRBJ1-2; 7 nucleotides agree with TRBD1. CDR3 length equals 14 residues. The V and J ends lost 4 bases and 1 base, in that order; junction bases with no gene match: 3. Germline values: CDR1 LGHDT, CDR2 YNNKEL (reference sequence). CDR3 nucleotides: TGTGCCAGCAGCCGACCAGGGGGTAACTATGGCTACACCTTC. It codes for CASSRPGGNYGYTF.

The chain employs TRBV19 and TRBJ1-1, with a possible D match to TRBD1 (6 bases). V was cut by 9 bases and J by 1 base, with 18 bases left in between. CDR3 length equals 15 residues. The V gene's germline CDR1 is LNHDA and CDR2 SQIVND (reference sequence). Written as DNA, the CDR3 is TGTGCCAGCCCCCCGACAGGAAAGAGGAACACTGAAGCTTTCTTT. Translation gives CASPPTGKRNTEAFF.

This sequence joins TRBV10-2 and TRBJ1-1; D uncertain. CDR1 WSHSY and CDR2 SAAADI come from the germline V gene. CDR3 size: 15 residues. V lost 5 bases, J lost 0 bases, and 13 bases lay in between. CDR3 sequence (DNA): TGCGCCAGCAGTCCCTCGGTGGGCCTGAACACTGAAGCTTTCTTT. As protein: CASSPSVGLNTEAFF.

The J gene is TRBJ2-1, the V gene TRBV18; tentative D call: TRBD1 (5 bases). The CDR3 covers 14 residues. Per the germline V gene, CDR1 is KGHSH and CDR2 is LQKENI. V lost 3 bases and J 3 bases, leaving 9 bases between the germline ends. The DNA for the CDR3 is TGTGCCAGCTCACCTCAAGGGGACTACAATGAGCAGTTCTTC. Translated: CASSPQGDYNEQFF.

This chain connects TRBV27 to TRBJ1-2; TRBD1 agrees at 8 bases. The V segment lost 6 bases and the J segment 4 bases; nucleotides outside the gene matches: 10. Germline values: CDR1 MNHEY, CDR2 SMNVEV (reference sequence). CDR3 length: 15 amino acids. CDR3 residues: CASSFGQGGFYGYTF. CDR3 bases: TGTGCCAGCAGCTTCGGACAGGGAGGGTTCTATGGCTACACCTTC.

The rearrangement joins TRBV27 to TRBJ1-2; D remains unclear. Germline lookup yields CDR1 MNHEY and CDR2 SMNVEV (reference sequence). The length of the CDR3 is 14 residues. V gave up 4 bases and J gave up 8 bases, with 17 bases separating them. The CDR3 sequence: CASSSSVKEGGYTF. CDR3 nucleotide sequence: TGTGCCAGCAGTTCCTCCGTTAAGGAGGGCGGCTACACCTTC.

This chain uses TRBV4-2 with TRBJ2-5; D may be TRBD1 (5 bases). The CDR3 consists of 15 residues. Germline values: CDR1 LGHNA, CDR2 YNFKEQ. V lost 1 base and J 2 bases, leaving 11 bases between the germline ends. The CDR3: CASSQGQSTQETQYF. CDR3 DNA: TGTGCCAGCAGCCAAGGACAGTCTACGCAAGAGACCCAGTACTTC.

The chain carries TRBV6-1 and TRBJ1-2, with 8 bases identical to TRBD1. CDR3 length equals 16 residues. Germline trimming cut 2 bases from V and 5 bases from J; bases unmatched to any gene: 10. Germline V gives CDR1 MNHNS, CDR2 SASEGT. The CDR3 DNA reads TGTGCCAGCAGTGAACGGGCAGGGGGCAGAAGATATGGCTACACCTTC. Translation gives CASSERAGGRRYGYTF.

The gene calls are TRBV5-4 and TRBJ2-7; 8 bases are shared with TRBD1. This CDR3 spans 15 amino acids. With V trimmed by 5 bases and J by 3 bases, 10 bases remained unmatched. Germline values: CDR1 SGHNT, CDR2 YYREEE (reference sequence). The CDR3 DNA is TGTGCCAGCAGAAATCGGGCAGGGGGCGTCTACGAGCAGTACTTC. This gives the protein CASRNRAGGVYEQYF.

This chain uses TRBV7-9 with TRBJ2-3; TRBD2 matches at 7 bases. The CDR3 runs 16 residues. Germline CDR1 SEHNR, CDR2 FQNEAQ (reference sequence). V gave up 5 bases and J gave up 1 base; unmatched junction bases: 9. This CDR3 reads CASSPWGGSGTDTQYF. CDR3 DNA: TGTGCCAGCAGCCCGTGGGGCGGGAGCGGCACAGATACGCAGTATTTT. Full variable domain (missing parts from reference TRBV7-9 and TRBJ2-3): DTGVSQNPRHKITKRGQNVTFRCDPISEHNRLYWYRQTLGQGPEFLTYFQNEAQLEKSRLLSDRFSAERPKGSFSTLEIQRTEQGDSAMYLCASSPWGGSGTDTQYFGPGTRLTVL.

The J gene is TRBJ1-5, the V gene TRBV7-3; D is ambiguous. The CDR3 runs 14 residues. Between the trimmed V and J ends, which lost 2 bases and 4 bases, there was a span of 9 bases. Germline CDR1 reads SGHTA; CDR2 reads FQGTGA. CDR3 bases: TGTGCCAGCAGCTTATTACGAAGGAATCAGCCCCAGCATTTT. Its translation is CASSLLRRNQPQHF.

The chain employs TRBV2 and TRBJ2-7; D perhaps matches TRBD1 (6 bases). Per the germline V gene, CDR1 is SNHLY and CDR2 is FYNNEI. The CDR3 extends over 14 amino acids. V lost 10 bases and J lost 0, with 16 bases in between. The CDR3 region has the DNA TGTGCCACATCGTTCCAGGGGAACTCCTACGAGCAGTACTTC. Protein sequence: CATSFQGNSYEQYF.

The rearrangement joins TRBV12-5 to TRBJ1-5, with a weak D call TRBD1 (6 bases). CDR3 length equals 16 residues. V shed 7 bases and J shed 0 bases, with 16 bases lying between them. Looked up from germline, CDR1 is LGHNT and CDR2 is FRNRAP. CDR3 nucleotide sequence: TGTGCTAGTGCCCTGTCGGGGGCTGGTAGCAATCAGCCCCAGCATTTT. This gives the protein CASALSGAGSNQPQHF.

This rearrangement joins TRBV19 to TRBJ1-4; TRBD1 is a possible D gene (6 bases). The CDR3 has 14 residues. Deletions cut 2 bases from V and 8 bases from J, with 12 bases between. Germline CDR1 LNHDA, CDR2 SQIVND (reference sequence). The CDR3 DNA is TGTGCCAGTAGTATATGGGCAGGGGTCGAAAAACTGTTTTTT. This gives the protein CASSIWAGVEKLFF.

The chain couples TRBV13 to TRBJ2-7; a possible D gene is TRBD2 (6 bases). V lost 0 bases, J lost 7 bases, and 10 bases lay in between. The germline V gene encodes CDR1 PRHDT and CDR2 FYEKMQ (reference sequence). CDR3 length: 13 amino acids. The CDR3 coding sequence is TGTGCCAGCAGCTTAGGGGTACGGGGGGAGCAGTACGTC. This gives the protein CASSLGVRGEQYV.

The chain couples TRBV4-1 to TRBJ2-7, with D perhaps TRBD1 (5 bases). Germline CDR1 is MGHRA and CDR2 is YSYEKL. V shed 3 bases and J shed 5 bases, with 11 bases lying between them. This CDR3 region has 13 residues. The CDR3 here is CASSHLQGDEQYF. Written as DNA, the CDR3 is TGCGCCAGCAGCCATCTCCAGGGTGACGAGCAGTACTTC.

The CDR3 DNA reads TGTGCCAGTAGTATCTCGGGGTGGTACACCGGGGAGCTGTTTTTT. Translating it yields CASSISGWYTGELFF. The chain carries TRBV19 and TRBJ2-2; the D gene is possibly TRBD2 (5 bases). The CDR3 is 15 amino acids. Germline loops: CDR1 LNHDA, CDR2 SQIVND (reference sequence). Trimming left V 3 bases short and J 3 bases short, with 11 bases between.

This sequence joins TRBV29-1 and TRBJ1-2; tentatively, D is TRBD1 (5 bases). The CDR3 has 13 amino acids. CDR1 SQVTM and CDR2 ANQGSEA come from the germline V gene. V was shortened by 4 bases and J by 7 bases, with 16 bases between the two germline ends. CDR3 loop: CSVVGQGGGGYTF. The CDR3 coding sequence is TGCAGCGTTGTGGGGCAGGGCGGAGGTGGCTACACCTTC. Variable domain in full (rest from reference TRBV29-1 and TRBJ1-2): SAVISQKPSRDICQRGTSLTIQCQVDSQVTMMFWYRQQPGQSLTLIATANQGSEATYESGFVIDKFPISRPNLTFSTLTVSNMSPEDSSIYLCSVVGQGGGGYTFGSGTRLTVV.